This T cell receptor beta chain was identified during a study of response to subunit inactivated influenza vaccine. This CDR3 has 16 amino acids. After removal of 3 bases from V and 4 bases from J, the junction contained 9 bases not matched to a gene. The V gene's germline CDR1 is LNHNV and CDR2 YYDKDF (reference sequence). TCRdb recomputed calls from the RT-PCR reads with MiXCR, one row per CDR3 protein. The sample has fewer than 750,000 distinct CDR3 sequences, 14% seen once. This receptor was obtained from a man aged 45-65 years who received an inactivated influenza vaccine. The sequencing used PBMCs from blood, collected about 11 days after vaccination. The chain joins TRBV15 to TRBJ2-1, with 7 bases fitting TRBD2. CDR3 in amino acids: CATSRSGGGPYNEQFF. The CDR3 DNA sequence: TGTGCCACCAGCAGGTCGGGGGGAGGGCCTTACAATGAGCAGTTCTTC. The full variable domain, with the rest looked up from reference TRBV15 and TRBJ2-1, is DAMVIQNPRYQVTQFGKPVTLSCSQTLNHNVMYWYQQKSSQAPKLLFHYYDKDFNNEADTPDNFQSRRPNTSFCFLDIRSPGLGDTAMYLCATSRSGGGPYNEQFFGPGTRLTVL.